The 24 T cell receptor beta chains presented below share a single source sample, sequenced in a study of T-cell memory formation after mild COVID-19. One entry per CDR3 protein results from TCRdb running MiXCR on the 5' RACE reads. The sample lists just under 550,000 distinct CDR3 sequences, about a fifth occurring once. The sample comprised PBMCs or a T cell subset sorted from them (not recorded which). These receptors were obtained from an adult woman who had mild COVID-19 (a few samples of this study predate the infection). Cell type and time point are not known.

The chain recombines TRBV12-3 or TRBV12-4 with TRBJ1-1, with 9 bases fitting TRBD1. This CDR3 has 14 amino acids. V lost 6 bases and J lost 5; bases outside the gene matches: 7. In DNA form, the CDR3 reads TGTGCCAGCAGCCACAGGGGGCGCAGAACTGAAGCTTTCTTT. Translating gives CASSHRGRRTEAFF.

CDR3 nucleotide sequence: TGCAGTGCAACCTACAGGGATATCGGCACAGATACGCAGTATTTT. This translates into CSATYRDIGTDTQYF. This chain links TRBV20-1 with TRBJ2-3, with a weak D call TRBD1 (6 bases). V lost 6 bases and J 1 base, leaving 17 bases between the germline ends. The CDR3 spans 15 residues. CDR1 and CDR2 (germline): DFQATT, SNEGSKA (reference sequence).

The chain combines TRBV7-2 with TRBJ1-5; D gene ambiguous. V was clipped by 6 bases and J by 7 bases, with 16 bases between them. Germline values: CDR1 SGHTA, CDR2 FQGNSA. The CDR3 covers 14 residues. CDR3 protein: CASSPDPGSQPQHF. The DNA of the CDR3 is TGTGCCAGCAGTCCTGACCCCGGGAGCCAGCCCCAGCATTTT.

This chain uses TRBV4-2 with TRBJ2-2; the D call may be TRBD1 or TRBD2 (5 bases each). CDR1 LGHNA and CDR2 YNFKEQ come from the germline V gene. Trimming cost V 4 bases and J 4 bases, with 13 bases left between them. There are 15 residues in the CDR3. CDR3 DNA sequence: TGTGCCAGCAGCCGCGACGGGGCGAGCACCGGGGAGCTGTTTTTT. Its translation is CASSRDGASTGELFF.

The chain couples TRBV29-1 to TRBJ2-1, with a weak D call TRBD2 (6 bases). CDR3 size: 13 residues. CDR1 and CDR2 (germline): SQVTM, ANQGSEA. Trimming removed 6 bases at V and 0 bases at J, with 9 bases between. In nucleotides, the CDR3 is TGCAGCGTCACGCGGGACTCCTACAATGAGCAGTTCTTC. It yields the protein CSVTRDSYNEQFF.

This clonotype was detected only a few times. This sequence joins TRBV19 and TRBJ2-7, with D uncertain. Trimming shortened V by 7 bases and J by 2 bases, and 15 bases separated the two germline ends. Germline V gene data show CDR1 as LNHDA and CDR2 as SQIVND (reference sequence). The CDR3 has 14 amino acids. The CDR3 nucleotides read TGTGCCAGTACGTGGTCACACCGGACCTACGAGCAGTACTTC. It translates to CASTWSHRTYEQYF.

The rearrangement uses TRBV29-1 and TRBJ1-2; D is perhaps TRBD1 (5 bases). The CDR3 extends over 15 amino acids. Germline V gives CDR1 SQVTM, CDR2 ANQGSEA. Trimming removed 4 bases at V and 5 bases at J, with 20 bases between. This CDR3 reads CSVGNRPPGKYGYTF. The CDR3 DNA sequence: TGCAGCGTTGGGAACAGGCCGCCGGGGAAATATGGCTACACCTTC.

There are many counts of this clonotype. The rearrangement uses TRBV5-5 and TRBJ1-5, with unresolved D. In germline, CDR1 is SGHKS, CDR2 YYEKEE (reference sequence). V was cut by 0 bases and J by 3 bases, with 16 bases left in between. There are 17 residues in the CDR3. In DNA, the CDR3 is TGTGCCAGCAGCTTGGGCTTGTTCAGGAGCCTCAATCAGCCCCAGCATTTT. Its translation is CASSLGLFRSLNQPQHF.

V usage is TRBV11-3 and J usage is TRBJ2-3, with D possibly being TRBD2 (5 bases). V lost 5 bases and J lost 0, with 15 bases in between. The CDR3 contains 16 residues. The germline gives CDR1 SGHNT, CDR2 YENEEA. This chain's CDR3 is CASSPRGGRSTDTQYF. CDR3 nucleotide sequence: TGTGCCAGCAGCCCAAGAGGAGGACGTAGCACAGATACGCAGTATTTT.

The count of this clonotype is one. The chain has TRBV20-1 and TRBJ1-5; D perhaps matches TRBD1 (5 bases). V was shortened by 2 bases and J by 7 bases, with 15 bases between the two germline ends. Germline V gene data show CDR1 as DFQATT and CDR2 as SNEGSKA (reference sequence). The CDR3 is 14 residues long. In DNA, the CDR3 is TGCAGTGCTAGATCCCACGGGGCCAACCAGCCCCAGCATTTT. It codes for CSARSHGANQPQHF.

This clonotype was found a few times. The chain joins TRBV24-1 to TRBJ2-3; TRBD1 aligns across 8 bases. Germline trimming cut 6 bases from V and 3 bases from J; bases unmatched to any gene: 7. CDR3 length equals 15 residues. The germline gives CDR1 KGHDR, CDR2 SFDVKD. The CDR3 coding sequence is TGTGCCACCAGTATGGGACAGGCTGGGACAGATACGCAGTATTTT. Translation: CATSMGQAGTDTQYF.

This clonotype was seen more than once but under ten times. The chain employs TRBV12-3 or TRBV12-4 and TRBJ1-2; tentatively, D is TRBD1 (6 bases). Trimming removed 3 bases from V and 2 bases from J, with 16 bases in between. The CDR3 length is 16 residues. CDR3 loop: CASSFRYWTANYGYTF. CDR3 sequence (DNA): TGTGCCAGCAGTTTTCGCTATTGGACAGCAAACTATGGCTACACCTTC.

The genes are TRBV2 and TRBJ2-7; 11 bases map to TRBD2. The ends lost 5 bases at V and 0 bases at J; junction bases unmatched: 3. The CDR3 runs to 15 residues. Germline assignment: CDR1 SNHLY and CDR2 FYNNEI. DNA for the CDR3: TGTGCCAGCAGTATAGCGGGAGGGAGCTCCTACGAGCAGTACTTC. Protein: CASSIAGGSSYEQYF.

This clonotype was counted at least ten times. CDR3 region: CATRQSGDTQYF. Written as DNA, the CDR3 is TGTGCCACCCGACAGTCAGGAGATACGCAGTATTTT. This chain uses TRBV19 with TRBJ2-3; TRBD1 is a possible D gene (5 bases). Germline V gene sequence: CDR1 LNHDA, CDR2 SQIVND (reference sequence). CDR3 length: 12 amino acids. V was cut by 10 bases and J by 5 bases, with 13 bases left in between.

This chain uses TRBV3-1 with TRBJ2-7, with TRBD1 matching 10 bases. The CDR3 runs to 14 residues. V lost 4 bases and J lost 4; bases outside the gene matches: 4. Germline V gives CDR1 LGHDT, CDR2 YNNKEL (reference sequence). CDR3 amino acids: CASSPGQGKYEQYF. Here the CDR3 DNA reads TGTGCCAGCAGCCCGGGACAGGGGAAATACGAGCAGTACTTC.

The chain is built from TRBV3-1 and TRBJ2-7, with 7 nucleotides matching TRBD2. V lost 0 bases to trimming and J lost 5 bases; unmatched junction nucleotides: 7. CDR1 and CDR2 from the germline V gene are LGHDT and YNNKEL (reference sequence). The CDR3 is made up of 15 amino acids. The DNA for the CDR3 is TGTGCCAGCAGCCAAGAGAGGCTAGCGGTAAACGAGCAGTACTTC. Translation: CASSQERLAVNEQYF.

Of note for this clonotype: Germline is not matched at one junction end, which may reflect a read error. The rearrangement links TRBV3-1 to TRBJ2-7; TRBD2 matches at 11 bases. This CDR3 spans 13 amino acids. Germline V gives CDR1 LGHDT, CDR2 YNNKEL (reference sequence). CDR3 amino acids: CASSSPGLAVFFF. In nucleotides, the CDR3 is TGTGCCAGCAGCTCTCCGGGACTAGCGGTATTTTTCTTC.

The chain links TRBV4-2 to TRBJ2-2, with TRBD2 as a possible D gene (5 bases). V lost 3 bases, J lost 6 bases, and 17 bases lay in between. The CDR3 spans 16 residues. From germline, CDR1 is LGHNA and CDR2 YNFKEQ. CDR3 amino acids: CASSHPGETPPGELFF. The CDR3 nucleotides are TGTGCCAGCAGCCATCCCGGGGAGACCCCCCCCGGGGAGCTGTTTTTT.

The chain employs TRBV7-2 and TRBJ1-2; D unresolved. The germline V and J ends were trimmed by 5 bases and 8 bases, with 9 bases remaining between them. Germline V lookup: CDR1 SGHTA, CDR2 FQGNSA. This CDR3 comprises 11 residues. The CDR3 sequence is CASSRVNGYTF. The CDR3 DNA follows: TGTGCCAGCAGCAGGGTAAACGGCTACACCTTC. Complete variable domain (other parts from reference TRBV7-2 and TRBJ1-2): GAGVSQSPSNKVTEKGKDVELRCDPISGHTALYWYRQSLGQGLEFLIYFQGNSAPDKSGLPSDRFSAERTGGSVSTLTIQRTQQEDSAVYLCASSRVNGYTFGSGTRLTVV.

The rearrangement uses TRBV6-5 and TRBJ2-2; no reliable D call. Germline loops: CDR1 MNHEY, CDR2 SVGAGI. V lost 6 bases, J lost 4 bases, and 9 bases lay in between. The CDR3 runs 13 residues. CDR3 nucleotides: TGTGCCAGCAGCCCATGGAGCACCGGGGAGCTGTTTTTT. Translated, it gives CASSPWSTGELFF.

This rearrangement joins TRBV30 to TRBJ1-5; D is undetermined. The V end lost 1 base, the J end lost 6 bases, and 10 bases lay between the germline ends. CDR1 is GTSNPN and CDR2 is SVGIG in the germline V gene (reference sequence). This CDR3 comprises 13 residues. The CDR3 DNA sequence: TGTGCCTGGAGTGAGGGAGCCACTCAGCCCCAGCATTTT. Its protein is CAWSEGATQPQHF.

This clonotype was seen repeatedly, ten times or more. V usage is TRBV2 and J usage is TRBJ1-1; TRBD1 matches 8 bases. CDR1 and CDR2 from the germline V gene are SNHLY and FYNNEI. The CDR3 sequence is 16 residues long. Trimming cost V 6 bases and J 6 bases; bases outside gene matches: 15. The CDR3, as DNA: TGTGCCAGCAGGGCAGGACAGGGAAGAGGTGTCCCTGAAGCTTTCTTT. Translated: CASRAGQGRGVPEAFF.

The V call is TRBV3-1, the J call TRBJ1-1; no clear D gene. Trimming pared 3 bases from V and 0 bases from J, leaving 8 bases between. From germline, CDR1 is LGHDT and CDR2 YNNKEL (reference sequence). The CDR3 consists of 14 residues. DNA of the CDR3: TGTGCCAGCAGCCAGCTCCAAATGAACACTGAAGCTTTCTTT. This encodes CASSQLQMNTEAFF.

The CDR3 nucleotides are TGTGCCAGCAGCTCATCTAGCGGGATAAGCACAGATACGCAGTATTTT. Translation gives CASSSSSGISTDTQYF. The chain combines TRBV7-2 with TRBJ2-3, with 9 bases identical to TRBD2. CDR3 length equals 16 residues. Trimming at V came to 4 bases and at J to 0 bases, leaving 5 bases not matched to a gene. Germline assignment: CDR1 SGHTA and CDR2 FQGNSA.